Sequencing of this TCR beta chain was carried out in a study of CD8 T cells in Susac syndrome. Study-wide findings and caveats: CD4+ repertoires of Susac syndrome patients lacked detectable clonal expansion.

Reverse transcription used roughly 0.5 to 1 ug RNA and random hexamers. TCRdb itself ran the immunoSEQ multiplex PCR reads through MiXCR, one entry per CDR3 protein. The top ten hold around 0.095% of the sample, which has roughly 180,000 distinct CDR3 sequences, roughly 94% seen once. CDR3 length: 14 amino acids. Germline V gives CDR1 ENHRY, CDR2 SYGVKD. V was trimmed by 5 bases and J by 3 bases, leaving 11 bases between them. In contrast to the negatively isolated CD8+ and CD4+ T cells, TEMRA cells were FACS-enriched. Points on this clonotype: Antigen specificity is unknown.

This clonotype originated in a human donor with Susac syndrome. The sample taken for sequencing was CD4+ T cells from PBMCs. V is TRBV10-3 and J is TRBJ2-1, with D tentatively TRBD2 (5 bases). CDR3 loop: CAISFGLDYNEQFF. CDR3 coding DNA: TGTGCCATCAGTTTTGGACTCGACTACAATGAGCAGTTCTTC.